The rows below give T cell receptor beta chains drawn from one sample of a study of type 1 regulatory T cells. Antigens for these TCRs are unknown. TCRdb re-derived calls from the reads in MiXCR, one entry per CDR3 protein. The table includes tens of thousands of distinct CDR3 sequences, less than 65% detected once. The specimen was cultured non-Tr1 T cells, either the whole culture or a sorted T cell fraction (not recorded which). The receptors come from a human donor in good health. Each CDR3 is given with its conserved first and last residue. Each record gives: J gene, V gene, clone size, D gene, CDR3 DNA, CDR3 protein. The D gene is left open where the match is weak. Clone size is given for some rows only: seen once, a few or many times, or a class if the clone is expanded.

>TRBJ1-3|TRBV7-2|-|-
TGTGCCAGCAGCAGCCGAACAGGCTCTGGAAACACCATATATTTT
CASSSRTGSGNTIYF
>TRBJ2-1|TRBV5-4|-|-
TGTGCCAGCAGCTTGAGGTACGCCTACAATGAGCAGTTCTTC
CASSLRYAYNEQFF
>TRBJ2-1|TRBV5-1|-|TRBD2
TGCGCCAGCAGCTTGGGCCGACTAGCGGGAGACCGGGAGCAGTTCTTC
CASSLGRLAGDREQFF
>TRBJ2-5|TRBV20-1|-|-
TGCAGTGCTAGAGCAACGGAGGGTATACAAGAGACCCAGTACTTC
CSARATEGIQETQYF
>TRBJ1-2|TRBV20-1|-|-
TGCAGTGCTACCGGGACGGGCTATGGCTACACCTTC
CSATGTGYGYTF
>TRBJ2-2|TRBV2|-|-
TGTGCCAGCATTTACGAGACAGACACCGGGGAGCTGTTTTTT
CASIYETDTGELFF
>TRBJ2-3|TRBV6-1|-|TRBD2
TGTGCCAGCAGTGGACTAGCGGGAGACCACTACACAGATACGCAGTATTTT
CASSGLAGDHYTDTQYF
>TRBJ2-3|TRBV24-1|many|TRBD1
TGTGCCACCAGTGATTGGAGCCAGGGGGTGACAGATACGCAGTATTTT
CATSDWSQGVTDTQYF
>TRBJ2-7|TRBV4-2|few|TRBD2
TGTGCCAGCAGCCAAGGTTTGACTAGCGGGCGATACTACGAGCAGTACTTC
CASSQGLTSGRYYEQYF
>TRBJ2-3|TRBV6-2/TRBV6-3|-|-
TGTGCCAGCAGACCCCTGGGGACCAGCACAGATACGCAGTATTTT
CASRPLGTSTDTQYF
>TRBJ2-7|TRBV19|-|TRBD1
TGTGCCAGTAGTACCAACCCACTCGGACAGGTGGACTACGAGCAGTACTTC
CASSTNPLGQVDYEQYF
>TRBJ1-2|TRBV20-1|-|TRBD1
TGCAGTGCTAAGAGGGGACAGGGGGGCTATGGCTACACCTTC
CSAKRGQGGYGYTF
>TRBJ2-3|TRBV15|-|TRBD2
TGTGCCACCAGTCCAAGCGGGAGAGGGGATACGCAGTATTTT
CATSPSGRGDTQYF
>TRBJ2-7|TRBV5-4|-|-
TGTGCCAGCAGCTTAGCTAGGTCCTACGAGCAGTACTTC
CASSLARSYEQYF
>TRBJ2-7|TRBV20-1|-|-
TGCAGTGCTAGTGGGACGCATACCTACGAGCAGTACTTC
CSASGTHTYEQYF
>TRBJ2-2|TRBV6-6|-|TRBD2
TGTGCCAGTTCCCGAGCGGGAGGGCCCGGGGAGCTGTTTTTT
CASSRAGGPGELFF
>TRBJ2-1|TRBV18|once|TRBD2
TGTGCCAGCCAGGGGCAGCGGGAGAACAATGAGCAGTTCTTC
CASQGQRENNEQFF
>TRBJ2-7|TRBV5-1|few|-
TGCGCCAGCAGCTTGGATGGTCGGGCCGACGCACCATACGAGCAGTACTTC
CASSLDGRADAPYEQYF
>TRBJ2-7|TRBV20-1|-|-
TGCAGTGCCTCCCAAGGGGCAGGGGACGAGCAGTACTTC
CSASQGAGDEQYF
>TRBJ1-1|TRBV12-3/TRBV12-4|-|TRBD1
TGTGCCAGCAGTTCTCGAAGCCGGGACAGGGGGTACCCTGAAGCTTTCTTT
CASSSRSRDRGYPEAFF
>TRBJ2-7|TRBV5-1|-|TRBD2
TGCGCCAGCAGCTTGAGTAGTGATAGCGGGAGTTACGAGCAGTACTTC
CASSLSSDSGSYEQYF
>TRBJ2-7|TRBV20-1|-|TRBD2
TGCAGTGCTAGAGATAACGGACTAGCGGGAGCCCCCTACGAGCAGTACTTC
CSARDNGLAGAPYEQYF
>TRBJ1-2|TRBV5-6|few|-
TGTGCCAGCAGCTTGAACAGGGACTATGGCTACACCTTC
CASSLNRDYGYTF
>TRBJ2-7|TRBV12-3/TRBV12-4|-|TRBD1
TGTGCCAGCAGTCTTCCAGGGGGCGAGCAGTACTTC
CASSLPGGEQYF
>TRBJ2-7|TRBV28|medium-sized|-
TGTGCCAGCAAAGGGGTTCGCCTGGGCGAGCAGTACTTC
CASKGVRLGEQYF
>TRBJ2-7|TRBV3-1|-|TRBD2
TGTGCCAGCGGCAGCGGGAGTGGGGGCGAGCAGTACTTC
CASGSGSGGEQYF
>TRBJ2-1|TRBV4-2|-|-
TGTGCCAGCAGCCCTCCTCTGAGTCGCAACAATGAGCAGTTCTTC
CASSPPLSRNNEQFF
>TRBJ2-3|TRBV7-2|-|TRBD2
TGTGCCAGCAGCTTAGCCGGGACTAGCGGGAGGCTGGATACGCAGTATTTT
CASSLAGTSGRLDTQYF
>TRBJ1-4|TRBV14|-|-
TGTGCCAGCAGCCAATTGCCGGGGAATGAAAAACTGTTTTTT
CASSQLPGNEKLFF
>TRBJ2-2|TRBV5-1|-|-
TGCGCCAGCAGCTTGGACTTCCCGGGGGCCGGGGAGCTGTTTTTT
CASSLDFPGAGELFF
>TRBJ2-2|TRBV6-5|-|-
TGTGCCAGCAGCCTTAGCGATCGAGGGACCGGGGAGCTGTTTTTT
CASSLSDRGTGELFF
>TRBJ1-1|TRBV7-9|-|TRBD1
TGTGCCAGCAGCTTCGACAGGGCCACCACTGAAGCTTTCTTT
CASSFDRATTEAFF
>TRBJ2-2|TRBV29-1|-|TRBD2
TGCAGCGTGCTAGTAGCGGGTCGTTACTCGAACACCGGGGAGCTGTTTTTT
CSVLVAGRYSNTGELFF
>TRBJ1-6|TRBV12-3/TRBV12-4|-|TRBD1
TGTGCCAGCCGGGACAGTAATTCACCCCTCCACTTT
CASRDSNSPLHF
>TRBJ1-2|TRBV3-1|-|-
TGTGCCAGCAGCCAAGATAGTATGGTAAACTATGGCTACACCTTC
CASSQDSMVNYGYTF
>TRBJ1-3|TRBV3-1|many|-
TGTGCCAGCACATACGGGACGGCTTTTTTTGGAAACACCATATATTTT
CASTYGTAFFGNTIYF
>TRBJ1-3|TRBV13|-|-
TGTGCCAGCAGCAGCCGTTCACAGGGAATGGCTGGAAACACCATATATTTT
CASSSRSQGMAGNTIYF
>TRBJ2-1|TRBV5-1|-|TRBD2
TGCGCCAGCAGCCTGGGACTAGCGGGAGGGTACAATGAGCAGTTCTTC
CASSLGLAGGYNEQFF
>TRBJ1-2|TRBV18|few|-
TGTGCCAGCTCACTAACGGAGGTCGGGAATGGCTACACCTTC
CASSLTEVGNGYTF
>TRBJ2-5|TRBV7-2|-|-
TGTGCCAGCAGCTCTCGGGGGAGCGGCTTATTGAAGACCCAGTACTTC
CASSSRGSGLLKTQYF
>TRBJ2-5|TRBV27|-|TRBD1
TGTGCCAGCAGGCGACCGGGACAGGGAGAGACCCAGTACTTC
CASRRPGQGETQYF